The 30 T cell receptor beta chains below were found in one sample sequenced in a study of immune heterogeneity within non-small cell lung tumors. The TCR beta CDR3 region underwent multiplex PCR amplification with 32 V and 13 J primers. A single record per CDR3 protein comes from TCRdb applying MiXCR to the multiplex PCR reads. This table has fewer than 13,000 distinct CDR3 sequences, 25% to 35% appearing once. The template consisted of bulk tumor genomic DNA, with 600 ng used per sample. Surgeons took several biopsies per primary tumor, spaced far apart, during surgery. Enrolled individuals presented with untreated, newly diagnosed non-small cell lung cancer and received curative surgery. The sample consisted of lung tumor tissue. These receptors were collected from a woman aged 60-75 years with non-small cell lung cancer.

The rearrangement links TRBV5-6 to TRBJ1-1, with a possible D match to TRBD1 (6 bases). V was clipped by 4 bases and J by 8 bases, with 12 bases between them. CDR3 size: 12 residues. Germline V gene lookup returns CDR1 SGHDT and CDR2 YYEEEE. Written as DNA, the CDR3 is TGTGCCAGCAGCGGAGTGAGGGGGGAAGCTTTCTTT. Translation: CASSGVRGEAFF.

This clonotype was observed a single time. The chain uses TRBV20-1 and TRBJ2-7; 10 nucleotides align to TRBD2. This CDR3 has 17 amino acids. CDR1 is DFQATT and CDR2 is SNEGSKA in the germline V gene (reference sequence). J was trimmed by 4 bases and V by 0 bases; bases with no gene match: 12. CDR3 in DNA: TGCAGTGCTAGAGATCGGGTCCACCTAGCGGGAGTTTACGAGCAGTACTTC. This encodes CSARDRVHLAGVYEQYF.

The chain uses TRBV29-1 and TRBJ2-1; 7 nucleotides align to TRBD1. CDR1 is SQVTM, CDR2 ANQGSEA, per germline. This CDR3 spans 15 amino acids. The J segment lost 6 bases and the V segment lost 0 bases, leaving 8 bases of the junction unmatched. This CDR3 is CSVEDQDRLSNEQFF. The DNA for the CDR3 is TGCAGCGTTGAAGATCAGGACAGGCTAAGCAATGAGCAGTTCTTC.

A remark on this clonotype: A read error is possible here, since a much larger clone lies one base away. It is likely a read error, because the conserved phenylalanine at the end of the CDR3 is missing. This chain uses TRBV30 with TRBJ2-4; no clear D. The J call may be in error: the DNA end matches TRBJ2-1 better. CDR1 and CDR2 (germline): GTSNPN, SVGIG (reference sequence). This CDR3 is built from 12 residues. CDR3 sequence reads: CAWSVSGDEQFL. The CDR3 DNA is TGTGCCTGGAGTGTCTCAGGCGATGAGCAGTTCTTG.

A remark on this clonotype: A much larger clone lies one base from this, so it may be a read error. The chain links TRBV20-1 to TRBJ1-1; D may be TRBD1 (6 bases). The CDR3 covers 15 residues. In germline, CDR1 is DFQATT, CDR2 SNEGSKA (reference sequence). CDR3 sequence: CSARWGARVNTETFF. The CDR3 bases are TGCAGTGCCCGATGGGGGGCGCGGGTGAACACTGAAACTTTCTTT.

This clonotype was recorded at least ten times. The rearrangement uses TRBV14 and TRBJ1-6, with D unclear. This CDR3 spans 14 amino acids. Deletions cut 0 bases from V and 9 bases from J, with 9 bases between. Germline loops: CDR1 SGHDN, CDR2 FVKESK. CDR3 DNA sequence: TGTGCCAGCAGCCAAGATCTCCGTAGTTCACCCCTCCACTTT. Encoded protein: CASSQDLRSSPLHF.

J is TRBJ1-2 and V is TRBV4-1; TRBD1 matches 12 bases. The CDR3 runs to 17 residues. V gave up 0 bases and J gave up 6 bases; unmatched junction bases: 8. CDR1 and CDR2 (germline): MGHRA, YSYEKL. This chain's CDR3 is CASSQDWGTGGADGYTF. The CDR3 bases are TGCGCCAGCAGCCAAGATTGGGGGACAGGGGGCGCGGATGGCTACACCTTC.

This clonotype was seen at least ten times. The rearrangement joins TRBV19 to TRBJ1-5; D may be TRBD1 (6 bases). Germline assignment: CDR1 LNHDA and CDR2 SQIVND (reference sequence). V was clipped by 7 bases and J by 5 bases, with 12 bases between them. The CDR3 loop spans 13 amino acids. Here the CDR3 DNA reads TGTGCCAGTACCAGGGGCCAATATCAGCCCCAGCATTTT. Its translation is CASTRGQYQPQHF.

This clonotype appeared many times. The CDR3 reads CASTRGIAGPYNEQFF. In DNA, the CDR3 is TGTGCCAGCACCCGGGGTATAGCGGGACCCTACAATGAGCAGTTCTTC. The chain recombines TRBV28 with TRBJ2-1, with TRBD2 matching 8 bases. The ends lost 7 bases at V and 2 bases at J; junction bases unmatched: 10. The CDR3 consists of 16 residues. The germline V gene encodes CDR1 MDHEN and CDR2 SYDVKM.

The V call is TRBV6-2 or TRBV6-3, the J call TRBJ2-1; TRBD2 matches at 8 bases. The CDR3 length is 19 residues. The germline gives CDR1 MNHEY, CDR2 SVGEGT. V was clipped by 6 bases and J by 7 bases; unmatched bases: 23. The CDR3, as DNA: TGTGCCAGCAGCACCCCGGGACTAGGACTTAGGCGGGCCTGGAATGAGCAGTTCTTC. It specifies CASSTPGLGLRRAWNEQFF.

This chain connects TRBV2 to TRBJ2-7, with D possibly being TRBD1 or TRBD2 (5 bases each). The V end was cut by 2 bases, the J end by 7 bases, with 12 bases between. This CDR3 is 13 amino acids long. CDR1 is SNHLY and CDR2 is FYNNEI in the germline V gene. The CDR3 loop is CASSELRGGEQYF. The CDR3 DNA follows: TGTGCCAGCAGTGAATTACGGGGCGGGGAGCAGTACTTC. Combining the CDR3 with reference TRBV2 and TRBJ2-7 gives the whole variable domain EPEVTQTPSHQVTQMGQEVILRCVPISNHLYFYWYRQILGQKVEFLVSFYNNEISEKSEIFDDQFSVERPDGSNFTLKIRSTKLEDSAMYFCASSELRGGEQYFGPGTRLTVT.

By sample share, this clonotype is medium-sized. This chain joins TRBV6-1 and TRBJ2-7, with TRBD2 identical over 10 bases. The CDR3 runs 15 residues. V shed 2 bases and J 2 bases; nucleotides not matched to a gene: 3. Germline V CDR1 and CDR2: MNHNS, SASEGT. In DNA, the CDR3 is TGTGCCAGCAGTGAACTAGCGGGGGCCGCCTACGAGCAGTACTTC. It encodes CASSELAGAAYEQYF.

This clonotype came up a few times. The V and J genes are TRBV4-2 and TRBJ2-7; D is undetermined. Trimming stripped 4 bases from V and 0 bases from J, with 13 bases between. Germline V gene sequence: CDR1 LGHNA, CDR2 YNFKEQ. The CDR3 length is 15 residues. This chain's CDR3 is CASSPTRVRSYEQYF. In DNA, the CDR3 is TGTGCCAGCAGCCCTACCCGGGTCCGCTCCTACGAGCAGTACTTC.

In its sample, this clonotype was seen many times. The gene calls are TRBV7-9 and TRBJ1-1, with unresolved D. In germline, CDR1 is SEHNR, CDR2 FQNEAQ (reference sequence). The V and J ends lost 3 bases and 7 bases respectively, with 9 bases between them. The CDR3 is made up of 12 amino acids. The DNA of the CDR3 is TGTGCCAGCAGCTTGACCGCCTATGAAGCTTTCTTT. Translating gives CASSLTAYEAFF.

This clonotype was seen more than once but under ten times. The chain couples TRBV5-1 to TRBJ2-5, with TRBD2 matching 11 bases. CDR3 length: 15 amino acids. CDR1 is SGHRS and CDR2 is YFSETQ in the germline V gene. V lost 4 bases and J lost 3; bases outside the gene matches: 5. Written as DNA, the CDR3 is TGCGCCAGCAGCCCCCCACTAGCGGGAGAAGAGACCCAGTACTTC. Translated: CASSPPLAGEETQYF.

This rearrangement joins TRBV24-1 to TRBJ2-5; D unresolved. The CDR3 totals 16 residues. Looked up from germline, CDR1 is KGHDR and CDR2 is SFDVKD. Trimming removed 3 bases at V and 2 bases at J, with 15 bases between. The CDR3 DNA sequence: TGTGCCACCAGTGATCCTGCCCCACGCTTACAAGAGACCCAGTACTTC. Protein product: CATSDPAPRLQETQYF.

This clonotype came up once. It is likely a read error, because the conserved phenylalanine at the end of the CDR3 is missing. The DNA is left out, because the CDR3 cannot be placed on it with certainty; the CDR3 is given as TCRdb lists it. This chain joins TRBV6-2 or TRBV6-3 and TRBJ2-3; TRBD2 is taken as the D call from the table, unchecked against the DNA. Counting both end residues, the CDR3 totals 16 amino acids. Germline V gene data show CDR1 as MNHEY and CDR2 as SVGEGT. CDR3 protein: CASSRGTSLNEQYFGP.

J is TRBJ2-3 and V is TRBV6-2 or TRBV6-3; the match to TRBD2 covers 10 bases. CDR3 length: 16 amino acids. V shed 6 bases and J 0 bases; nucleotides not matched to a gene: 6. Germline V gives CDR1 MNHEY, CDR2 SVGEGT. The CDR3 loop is CASRRLAGDSTDTQYF. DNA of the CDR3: TGTGCCAGCAGGAGGCTAGCGGGAGATAGCACAGATACGCAGTATTTT.

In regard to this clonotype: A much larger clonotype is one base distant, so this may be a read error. The CDR3 loop is CSARLAGGRYNEQFF. The CDR3 bases are TGCAGTGCTAGACTAGCGGGAGGACGTTACAATGAGCAGTTCTTC. The chain joins TRBV20-1 to TRBJ2-1; 11 positions match TRBD2. The germline V gene encodes CDR1 DFQATT and CDR2 SNEGSKA (reference sequence). Losses at the gene ends were 2 bases for V and 4 bases for J; bases not matched to a gene: 4. The CDR3 runs to 15 residues.

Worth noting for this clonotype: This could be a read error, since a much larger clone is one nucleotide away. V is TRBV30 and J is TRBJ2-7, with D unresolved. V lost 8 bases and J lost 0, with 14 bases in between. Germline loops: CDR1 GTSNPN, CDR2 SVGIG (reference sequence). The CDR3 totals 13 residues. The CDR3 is CALEDARSYEQYF. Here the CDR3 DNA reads TGTGCCCTGGAAGACGCCCGCTCCTACGAGCAGTACTTC.

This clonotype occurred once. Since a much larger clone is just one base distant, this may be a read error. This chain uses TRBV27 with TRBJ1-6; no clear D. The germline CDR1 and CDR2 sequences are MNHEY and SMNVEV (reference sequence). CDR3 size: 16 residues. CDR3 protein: CDSSLWAGYSNSPLHF. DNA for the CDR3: TGTGACAGCAGTTTATGGGCAGGATATTCTAATTCACCCCTCCACTTT.

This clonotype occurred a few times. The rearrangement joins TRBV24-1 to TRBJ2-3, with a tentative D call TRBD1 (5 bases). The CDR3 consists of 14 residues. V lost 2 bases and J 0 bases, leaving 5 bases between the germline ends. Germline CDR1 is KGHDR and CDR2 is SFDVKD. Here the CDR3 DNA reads TGTGCCACCAGTGATTACAGGAGCACAGATACGCAGTATTTT. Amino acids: CATSDYRSTDTQYF.

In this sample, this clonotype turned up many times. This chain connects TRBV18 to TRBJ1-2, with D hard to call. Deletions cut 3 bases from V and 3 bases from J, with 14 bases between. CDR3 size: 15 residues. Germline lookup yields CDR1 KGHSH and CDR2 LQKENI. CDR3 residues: CASSPFRVQDYGYTF. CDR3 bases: TGTGCCAGCTCACCCTTCCGGGTCCAAGACTATGGCTACACCTTC. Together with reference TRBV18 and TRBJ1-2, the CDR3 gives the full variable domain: NAGVMQNPRHLVRRRGQEARLRCSPMKGHSHVYWYRQLPEEGLKFMVYLQKENIIDESGMPKERFSAEFPKEGPSILRIQQVVRGDSAAYFCASSPFRVQDYGYTFGSGTRLTVV.

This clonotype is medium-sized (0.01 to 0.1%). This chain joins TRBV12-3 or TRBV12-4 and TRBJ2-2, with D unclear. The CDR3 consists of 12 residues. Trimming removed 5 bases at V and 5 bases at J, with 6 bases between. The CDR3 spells CASSPQTGELFF. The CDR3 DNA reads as TGTGCCAGCAGTCCTCAAACCGGGGAGCTGTTTTTT.

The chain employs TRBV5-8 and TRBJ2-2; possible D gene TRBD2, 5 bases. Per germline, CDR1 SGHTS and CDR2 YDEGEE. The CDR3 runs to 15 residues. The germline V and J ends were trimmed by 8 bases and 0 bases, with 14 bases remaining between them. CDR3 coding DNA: TGTGCCAGTACTAGACCTCTCGCGAACACCGGGGAGCTGTTTTTT. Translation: CASTRPLANTGELFF.

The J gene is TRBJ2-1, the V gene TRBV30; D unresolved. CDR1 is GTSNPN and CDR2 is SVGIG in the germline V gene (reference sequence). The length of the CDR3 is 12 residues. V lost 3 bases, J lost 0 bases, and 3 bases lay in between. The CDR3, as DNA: TGTGCCTGGAGCGGCTCCTACAATGAGCAGTTCTTC. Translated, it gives CAWSGSYNEQFF.

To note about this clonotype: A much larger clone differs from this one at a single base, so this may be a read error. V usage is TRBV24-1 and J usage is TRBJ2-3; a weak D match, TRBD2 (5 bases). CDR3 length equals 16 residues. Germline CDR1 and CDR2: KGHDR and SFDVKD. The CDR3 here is CATSDFWVGGTDTQCF. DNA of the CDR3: TGTGCCACCAGTGATTTTTGGGTAGGAGGCACAGATACGCAGTGTTTT.

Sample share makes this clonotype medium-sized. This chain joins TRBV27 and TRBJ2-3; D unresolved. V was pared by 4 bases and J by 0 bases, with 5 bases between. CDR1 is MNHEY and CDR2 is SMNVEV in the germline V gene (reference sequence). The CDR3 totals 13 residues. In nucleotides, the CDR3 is TGTGCCAGCAGTTACGCTAGCACAGATACGCAGTATTTT. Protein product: CASSYASTDTQYF.

The CDR3 nucleotides read TGCAGCGTTGAGGGCGACAGAGAAACTCTTAGCACAGATACGCAGTATTTT. Its protein is CSVEGDRETLSTDTQYF. V gene TRBV29-1 combines with J gene TRBJ2-3; tentatively, D is TRBD1 (5 bases). This CDR3 spans 17 amino acids. Trimming stripped 3 bases from V and 0 bases from J, with 19 bases between. Germline V gives CDR1 SQVTM, CDR2 ANQGSEA.

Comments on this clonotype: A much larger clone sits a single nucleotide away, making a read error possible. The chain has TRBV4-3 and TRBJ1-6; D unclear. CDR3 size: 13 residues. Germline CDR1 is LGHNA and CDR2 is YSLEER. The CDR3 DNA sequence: TGCGCCAGCATCCAAGGATCCGATTCACCCCTCCACTTT. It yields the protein CASIQGSDSPLHF.